Below are 32 T cell receptor beta chains sequenced from a single sample in a study of regulatory T cells in long-lasting Graves disease (dated by TCRdb to the early 2020s). In the paper's terms, the time point label means: newly diagnosed GD, antithyroid drugs for less than 3 months. For both TCR sequencing and RNA sequencing, RNA was extracted from PBMCs using TRIzol. The library came from multiplex PCR. Sequenced using an Illumina HiSeq 4000. iRepertoire HTBI primers and Arm-PCR amplification of CDR3 regions were used to construct TCR beta libraries. TCRdb reworked the public reads: Q25 trimming with fastp, MiXCR clone assembly, productive beta chains retained. Each CDR3 protein gets just one entry, which takes the most common genes and DNA from the rows behind it. The sample table contains 200,000 to 250,000 distinct CDR3 sequences; only one count was recorded for approximately 19% of them. The top ten constitute approximately 12% of the sample.

The same data also went into a second study, on T cells in Graves' hyperthyroidism and ophthalmopathy.

This sample comprised peripheral blood mononuclear cells (PBMCs), obtained at new diagnosis, from a patient treated with antithyroid drugs. Receptors were obtained from a woman aged 30 to 39 with Graves disease. Donor details come from another sample of the same person, matched by shared clones.

CDR3 region: CASTGLAGNEDEQFF. CDR3 DNA: TGTGCCAGCACGGGACTAGCGGGAAATGAAGATGAGCAGTTCTTC. The chain employs TRBV2 and TRBJ2-1; 13 nucleotides match TRBD2. The germline V gene encodes CDR1 SNHLY and CDR2 FYNNEI. V trimming: 7 bases; J trimming: 8 bases; junction bases outside the gene matches: 8. The CDR3 is 15 amino acids.

This clonotype occurred many times. The rearrangement uses TRBV12-3 or TRBV12-4 and TRBJ2-2, with TRBD2 identical over 13 bases. J gave up 3 bases and V 6 bases, and 1 base lay outside the gene matches. This CDR3 is 15 amino acids long. The CDR3 DNA reads TGTGCCAGCAGAGGACTAGCGGGGGACACCGGGGAGCTGTTTTTT. It yields the protein CASRGLAGDTGELFF.

This clonotype has at least ten counts. The chain links TRBV5-8 to TRBJ2-5, with D perhaps matching TRBD2 (5 bases). The J call could be wrong; TRBJ2-1 is a better fit for the DNA end. Germline assignment: CDR1 SGHTS and CDR2 YDEGEE. This CDR3 has 15 amino acids. CDR3 residues: CASSFQGGASRKQFF. CDR3 coding DNA: TGTGCCAGCAGCTTCCAAGGAGGAGCAAGTAGAAAGCAGTTCTTC.

CDR3 region: CASRRTGGRIEQYF. The DNA for the CDR3 is TGTGCCAGCAGAAGAACAGGGGGGCGGATCGAGCAGTACTTC. This sequence joins TRBV28 and TRBJ2-7; 8 bases are shared with TRBD1. Germline V CDR1 and CDR2: MDHEN, SYDVKM. The CDR3 runs 14 residues. The V gene end was trimmed by 6 bases and the J gene end by 6 bases; junction bases not matched to a gene: 10.

This clonotype was observed many times. The chain carries TRBV12-3 or TRBV12-4 and TRBJ1-2; 7 bases agree with TRBD1. J lost 2 bases, V lost 5 bases, and 8 bases had no gene match. The CDR3 loop spans 15 amino acids. The CDR3 bases are TGTGCCAGCAGTAGGGGAGGACAGGAAAACTATGGCTACACCTTC. The encoded protein is CASSRGGQENYGYTF.

Remarks on this clonotype: Since a much larger clone is just one base distant, this may be a read error. The rearrangement links TRBV27 to TRBJ1-6, with TRBD1 matching 9 bases. The V segment lost 6 bases and the J segment 7 bases; nucleotides outside the gene matches: 4. Germline lookup yields CDR1 MNHEY and CDR2 SMNVEV (reference sequence). This CDR3 comprises 14 residues. CDR3 loop: CASSRDRANSPLHF. The CDR3 region has the DNA TGTGCCAGCAGCCGGGACAGGGCCAATTCACCCCTCCACTTT.

The J gene is TRBJ1-1, the V gene TRBV2; D unclear. The germline CDR1 and CDR2 sequences are SNHLY and FYNNEI. The CDR3 length is 13 residues. Trimming removed 4 bases at V and 1 base at J, with 7 bases between. CDR3 sequence: CASSGYQNTEAFF. CDR3 DNA: TGTGCCAGCAGTGGTTACCAGAACACTGAAGCTTTCTTT.

The chain carries TRBV28 and TRBJ2-5; possible D gene TRBD1, 6 bases. The CDR3 consists of 14 residues. Trimming stripped 6 bases from V and 7 bases from J, with 18 bases between. Germline-derived CDR1 and CDR2 are MDHEN and SYDVKM. CDR3 nucleotide sequence: TGTGCCAGCAGGGCAAACAGGGTTTTGGGGACCCAGTACTTC. This gives the protein CASRANRVLGTQYF.

This clonotype was seen a few times. This likely reflects a read error, since a far larger clone is one base away. The CDR3 sequence: CASSPETGLNTEAFF. The CDR3 DNA reads as TGTGCCAGCAGCCCAGAGACAGGGCTGAACACTGAAGCTTTCTTT. The chain combines TRBV7-6 with TRBJ1-1; 7 bases match TRBD1. Per germline, CDR1 SGHVS and CDR2 FNYEAQ. This CDR3 region has 15 residues. Trimming cost V 5 bases and J 0 bases; bases outside gene matches: 6.

This clonotype was counted at least ten times. The CDR3 coding sequence is TGTGCCAGCAGGACTAGCGGCGAAGAGACCCAGTACTTC. It specifies CASRTSGEETQYF. The V call is TRBV7-9, the J call TRBJ2-5, with TRBD2 matching 9 bases. Germline CDR1 reads SEHNR; CDR2 reads FQNEAQ (reference sequence). The CDR3 runs 13 residues. Trimming at V came to 6 bases and at J to 3 bases, leaving 2 bases not matched to a gene.

At least ten counts were recorded for this clonotype. The chain links TRBV12-3 or TRBV12-4 to TRBJ1-5; weak D call: TRBD1 (6 bases). Between the trimmed V and J ends, which lost 3 bases and 0 bases, there was a span of 12 bases. The CDR3 has 16 residues. The CDR3 spells CASSFGTLYSNQPQHF. In nucleotides, the CDR3 is TGTGCCAGCAGTTTCGGGACACTGTATAGCAATCAGCCCCAGCATTTT.

This clonotype was recorded many times. V usage is TRBV6-1 and J usage is TRBJ1-4, with D possibly TRBD1 on 6 matching bases. The CDR3 length is 14 residues. CDR1 MNHNS and CDR2 SASEGT come from the germline V gene. V was trimmed by 2 bases and J by 5 bases, leaving 9 bases between them. Written as DNA, the CDR3 is TGTGCCAGCAGTGAATCCAGGGGCAATGAAAAACTGTTTTTT. Its translation: CASSESRGNEKLFF.

The J gene is TRBJ2-5, the V gene TRBV15, with 8 bases that match TRBD2. The germline gives CDR1 LNHNV, CDR2 YYDKDF (reference sequence). Losses at the gene ends were 5 bases for V and 2 bases for J; bases not matched to a gene: 4. The CDR3 runs to 14 residues. CDR3 nucleotide sequence: TGTGCCACCAGCCCTCGGGGGGGGCAAGAGACCCAGTACTTC. As protein: CATSPRGGQETQYF.

This clonotype was seen a few times. The chain couples TRBV11-2 to TRBJ2-2; 9 nucleotides agree with TRBD2. This CDR3 region has 15 residues. The germline gives CDR1 SGHAT, CDR2 FQNNGV. J was trimmed by 6 bases and V by 4 bases; bases with no gene match: 6. The CDR3 DNA follows: TGTGCCAGCAGCTCCACTAGCGGGTTCGCCGGGGAGCTGTTTTTT. As protein: CASSSTSGFAGELFF.

The chain uses TRBV2 and TRBJ2-1; 7 positions match TRBD1. CDR1 is SNHLY and CDR2 is FYNNEI in the germline V gene. This CDR3 spans 14 amino acids. Trimming took 6 bases from V and 9 from J; bases not matched to a gene: 11. CDR3 loop: CASRNRPGGGEQFF. Written as DNA, the CDR3 is TGTGCCAGCAGAAACAGACCAGGGGGTGGTGAGCAGTTCTTC.

The genes are TRBV6-1 and TRBJ2-2; D call uncertain. Germline V lookup: CDR1 MNHNS, CDR2 SASEGT. V was cut by 6 bases and J by 2 bases, with 7 bases left in between. The CDR3 consists of 13 residues. CDR3 loop: CASRKTNTGELFF. The DNA for the CDR3 is TGTGCCAGCAGGAAAACTAACACCGGGGAGCTGTTTTTT.

This clonotype came up many times. CDR3 DNA sequence: TGCGCCAGCAGCCAAGTCTTGAACACTGAAGCTTTCTTT. Its translation is CASSQVLNTEAFF. V and J are TRBV4-1 and TRBJ1-1; D unresolved. Germline CDR1 is MGHRA and CDR2 is YSYEKL. There are 13 residues in the CDR3. The V and J ends lost 1 base and 0 bases respectively, with 3 bases between them.

V is TRBV30 and J is TRBJ1-5; D gene unclear. This CDR3 comprises 13 residues. Germline-derived CDR1 and CDR2 are GTSNPN and SVGIG (reference sequence). Trimming removed 8 bases from V and 2 bases from J, with 13 bases in between. For the CDR3, the DNA is TGTGCCGGGTCGGACGGGGGCAATCAGCCCCAGCATTTT. Protein product: CAGSDGGNQPQHF.

This clonotype was counted many times. The chain joins TRBV20-1 to TRBJ1-4; D is undetermined. CDR1 and CDR2 (germline): DFQATT, SNEGSKA (reference sequence). V dropped 0 bases and J dropped 7 bases, with 15 bases sitting between them. The CDR3 has 15 residues. CDR3 in amino acids: CSARDLGSRIEKLFF. In DNA form, the CDR3 reads TGCAGTGCTAGAGATCTTGGGTCCCGAATTGAAAAACTGTTTTTT.

This clonotype was observed at least ten times. The J gene is TRBJ2-3, the V gene TRBV20-1; TRBD2 agrees at 9 bases. J gave up 2 bases and V 0 bases, and 15 bases lay outside the gene matches. The CDR3 has 19 residues. The germline gives CDR1 DFQATT, CDR2 SNEGSKA (reference sequence). CDR3 amino acids: CSARDPAAILAGNTDTQYF. The CDR3 DNA follows: TGCAGTGCTAGAGATCCCGCGGCAATCCTAGCGGGAAACACAGATACGCAGTATTTT.

In its sample, this clonotype was seen many times. CDR3 sequence: CASSPIDWTSYEQYF. CDR3 DNA sequence: TGTGCCAGCAGTCCTATCGACTGGACGAGCTACGAGCAGTACTTC. V and J are TRBV7-2 and TRBJ2-7; the D is unclear. V was shortened by 6 bases and J by 3 bases, with 18 bases between the two germline ends. Germline assignment: CDR1 SGHTA and CDR2 FQGNSA. The CDR3 loop spans 15 amino acids.

Comments on this clonotype: A much larger clone sits a single nucleotide away, making a read error possible. The chain has TRBV30 and TRBJ1-3, with D perhaps matching TRBD1 (6 bases). The CDR3 sequence is 16 residues long. Trimming shortened V by 1 base and J by 3 bases, and 16 bases separated the two germline ends. CDR1 is GTSNPN, CDR2 SVGIG, per germline (reference sequence). The CDR3 nucleotides read TGTGCCTGGAGTGGCCGGGACTGGGGGCTTGGAAACACCATATATTTT. Amino acid sequence: CAWSGRDWGLGNTIYF. Drawing the rest from reference TRBV30 and TRBJ1-3, the complete variable domain is SQTIHQWPATLVQPVGSPLSLECTVEGTSNPNLYWYRQAAGRGLQLLFYSVGIGQISSEVPQNLSASRPQDRQFILSSKKLLLSDSGFYLCAWSGRDWGLGNTIYFGEGSWLTVV.

This clonotype was observed at least ten times. The chain combines TRBV12-3 or TRBV12-4 with TRBJ1-2; the D is unclear. The ends were cut back, 7 bases at V and 0 bases at J, with 12 bases in the middle. The CDR3 contains 14 residues. CDR3 nucleotide sequence: TGTGCCAGCACGCCACAACGGGCTAACTATGGCTACACCTTC. It codes for CASTPQRANYGYTF.

Remarks on this clonotype: This is likely an artifact of a read error, given a far larger clone one base away. The chain carries TRBV4-1 and TRBJ2-5; D not certain. Matching the DNA end better, TRBJ2-1 makes the J call doubtful. This CDR3 has 13 residues. Germline CDR1 MGHRA, CDR2 YSYEKL. Here the CDR3 reads CASSQDLLNEQFF. CDR3 nucleotides: TGCGCCAGCAGCCAAGACCTCCTAAATGAGCAGTTCTTC.

Only a few counts were recorded for this clonotype. This chain joins TRBV19 and TRBJ2-1; 7 nucleotides align to TRBD2. The CDR3 covers 16 residues. With V trimmed by 3 bases and J by 3 bases, 8 bases remained unmatched. CDR1 is LNHDA, CDR2 SQIVND, per germline (reference sequence). The CDR3 loop is CASSIGGSSLYNEQFF. In DNA form, the CDR3 reads TGTGCCAGTAGTATCGGGGGGAGCTCCCTCTACAATGAGCAGTTCTTC. The full variable domain, completed using reference TRBV19 and TRBJ2-1, is DGGITQSPKYLFRKEGQNVTLSCEQNLNHDAMYWYRQDPGQGLRLIYYSQIVNDFQKGDIAEGYSVSREKKESFPLTVTSAQKNPTAFYLCASSIGGSSLYNEQFFGPGTRLTVL.

At least ten counts were recorded for this clonotype. CDR3 DNA sequence: TGTGCCAGCAGCTTAGGACAGGGTTACATGAACACTGAAGCTTTCTTT. It codes for CASSLGQGYMNTEAFF. V is TRBV7-2 and J is TRBJ1-1; TRBD1 matches 7 bases. Germline V gene sequence: CDR1 SGHTA, CDR2 FQGNSA. The junction had 5 bases not matched to a gene; V was cut back by 1 base and J by 0 bases. This CDR3 has 16 residues.

Notes on this clonotype: A much bigger clone sits one base away, suggesting this may be a read error. V usage is TRBV19 and J usage is TRBJ1-2, with D uncertain. The CDR3 sequence is 18 residues long. V was trimmed by 3 bases and J by 1 base, leaving 21 bases between them. Germline CDR1 LNHDA, CDR2 SQIVND (reference sequence). The CDR3 DNA reads as TGTGCCAGTAGTATCCCGAAGACCCCAGGACGGTTTAACTATGGCTACACCTTC. Encoded protein: CASSIPKTPGRFNYGYTF.

The sample holds many counts of this clonotype. For the CDR3, the DNA is TGTGCCAGCAGTCGGGGCACTCGCACAGATACGCAGTATTTT. Protein: CASSRGTRTDTQYF. The chain is built from TRBV2 and TRBJ2-3; D could derive from TRBD1 or TRBD2 (5 bases each). The CDR3 covers 14 residues. V was shortened by 5 bases and J by 1 base, with 10 bases between the two germline ends. Germline V gene data show CDR1 as SNHLY and CDR2 as FYNNEI.

This clonotype was counted many times. The chain carries TRBV6-1 and TRBJ1-6; D is ambiguous. V lost 1 base and J 5 bases, leaving 12 bases between the germline ends. The CDR3 has 16 residues. Germline V gene lookup returns CDR1 MNHNS and CDR2 SASEGT. CDR3 DNA: TGTGCCAGCAGTGAAGTGGGGTTTGCGGATAATTCACCCCTCCACTTT. The encoded protein is CASSEVGFADNSPLHF.

This clonotype was observed at least ten times. The rearrangement links TRBV30 to TRBJ1-6, with D unclear. This CDR3 is built from 15 residues. The V gene lost 3 bases and the J gene lost 5 bases, with 14 bases spanning the gap. Germline CDR1 is GTSNPN and CDR2 is SVGIG (reference sequence). In DNA form, the CDR3 reads TGTGCCTGGAGGGGCCGAGAGGTACATAATTCACCCCTCCACTTT. This gives the protein CAWRGREVHNSPLHF.

The chain uses TRBV6-1 and TRBJ1-5; 7 bases are a match to TRBD1. Looked up from germline, CDR1 is MNHNS and CDR2 is SASEGT. V lost 6 bases and J lost 6; bases outside the gene matches: 8. The CDR3 extends over 14 amino acids. In nucleotides, the CDR3 is TGTGCCAGCAGCTGGACAGGAGGGGGTCAGCCCCAGCATTTT. This codes for CASSWTGGGQPQHF.

This clonotype was counted ten times or more. The chain recombines TRBV30 with TRBJ2-7; unclear D gene. CDR3 length: 14 amino acids. Trimming cost V 0 bases and J 2 bases, with 11 bases left between them. CDR1 is GTSNPN and CDR2 is SVGIG in the germline V gene (reference sequence). The CDR3 DNA reads as TGTGCCTGGAGTGTGCTGGGTTCCCCCTACGAGCAGTACTTC. This encodes CAWSVLGSPYEQYF.